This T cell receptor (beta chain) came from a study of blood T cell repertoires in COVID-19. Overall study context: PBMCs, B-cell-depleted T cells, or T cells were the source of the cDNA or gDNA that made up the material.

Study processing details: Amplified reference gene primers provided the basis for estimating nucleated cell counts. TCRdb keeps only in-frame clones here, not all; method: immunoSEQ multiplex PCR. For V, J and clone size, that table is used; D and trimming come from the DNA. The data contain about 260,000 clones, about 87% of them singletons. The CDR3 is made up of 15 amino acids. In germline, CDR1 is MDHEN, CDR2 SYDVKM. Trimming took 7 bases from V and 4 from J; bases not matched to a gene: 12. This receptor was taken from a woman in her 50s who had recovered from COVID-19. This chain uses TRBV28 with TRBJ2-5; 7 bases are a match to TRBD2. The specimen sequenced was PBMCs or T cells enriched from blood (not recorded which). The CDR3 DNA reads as TGTGCCAGCACTCCCGGGCGGGGGATTATAGAGACCCAGTACTTC. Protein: CASTPGRGIIETQYF.